Sequencing of this TCR beta chain was carried out in a study of T cells in Graves' hyperthyroidism and ophthalmopathy. TCR beta CDR3 region amplification was performed from RNA transcripts. A first-round RT-PCR of the TCR CDR3 used the HTBI primer set. TCRdb re-called the multiplex PCR reads through MiXCR, storing one row per CDR3 protein. The sample includes under 400,000 distinct CDR3 sequences, around 15% of them seen just once. This clonotype has at least ten counts. The CDR3 loop spans 15 amino acids. Trimming removed 5 bases from V and 7 bases from J; junction bases left unmatched: 11. Germline V lookup: CDR1 SGHDT, CDR2 YYEEEE. The study based diagnoses on clinical symptoms, serum thyroxine and TRAb, thyroid ultrasound and orbital computed tomography.

This sequence joins TRBV5-6 and TRBJ2-1; 8 positions agree with TRBD2. The sequence derives from a woman aged 55-70 years with Graves' ophthalmopathy. What was sequenced was blood. CDR3 nucleotide sequence: TGTGCCAGCAGGCCTGCTCCGGGGGGGGGTAATGAGCAGTTCTTC. Translated: CASRPAPGGGNEQFF.